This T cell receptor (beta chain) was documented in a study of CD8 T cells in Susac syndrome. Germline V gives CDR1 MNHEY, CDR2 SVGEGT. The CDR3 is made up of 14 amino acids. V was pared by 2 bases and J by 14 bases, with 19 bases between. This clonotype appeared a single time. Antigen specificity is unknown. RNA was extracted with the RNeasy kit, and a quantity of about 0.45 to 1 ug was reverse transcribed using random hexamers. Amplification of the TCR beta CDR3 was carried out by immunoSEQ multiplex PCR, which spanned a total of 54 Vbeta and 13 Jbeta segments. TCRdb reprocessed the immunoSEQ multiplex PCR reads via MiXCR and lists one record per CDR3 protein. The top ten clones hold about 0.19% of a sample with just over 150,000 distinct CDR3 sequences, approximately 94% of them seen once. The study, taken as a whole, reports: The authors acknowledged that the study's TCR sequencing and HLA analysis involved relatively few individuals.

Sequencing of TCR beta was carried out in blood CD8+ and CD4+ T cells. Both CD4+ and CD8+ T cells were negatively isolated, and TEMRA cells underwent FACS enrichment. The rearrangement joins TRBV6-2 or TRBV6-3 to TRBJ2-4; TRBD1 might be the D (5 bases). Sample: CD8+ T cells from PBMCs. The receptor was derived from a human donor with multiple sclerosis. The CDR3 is CASSYEARARPEYF. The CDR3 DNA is TGTGCCAGCAGTTACGAAGCCAGGGCCCGCCCGGAGTACTTC.